The text below deals with one TCR beta chain. J gave up 5 bases and V 3 bases, and 9 bases lay outside the gene matches. This CDR3 region has 15 residues. CDR1 SGHTS and CDR2 YDEGEE come from the germline V gene. Profiled with immunoSEQ multiplex PCR; TCRdb holds only in-frame clones, not every one. The sample includes about 67,000 clones, 87% of them seen just once. This sample stems from a study of blood T cell repertoires in COVID-19. Across the study: PBMCs, B-cell-depleted T cells, or T cells provided the cDNA or gDNA that made up the material.

The specimen sequenced was peripheral blood. The chain carries TRBV5-8 and TRBJ1-2, with 8 bases lining up with TRBD1. The TCR was taken from a man aged 50-59 years with active COVID-19. The CDR3 DNA sequence: TGTGCCAGCAGCTCTGTGGACAGGGAGGGGTATGGCTACACCTTC. Residues: CASSSVDREGYGYTF.